This T cell receptor (beta chain) is from a study of T cells in Graves' hyperthyroidism and ophthalmopathy. Study-level results: Most thyroid-expanded clonotypes above 0.001 were also found in blood.

This clonotype was observed at least ten times. The antigen is not known. Amplification of TCR beta CDR3 regions used RNA as the template. The HTBI primer set was used in a first-round RT-PCR of the TCR CDR3. Via MiXCR, TCRdb re-called the multiplex PCR reads, giving one row per CDR3 protein. This sample yields 350,000 to 450,000 distinct CDR3 sequences, of which around 13% are seen a single time; roughly 9.6% belongs to the top ten. The CDR3 loop spans 17 amino acids. Trimming pared 6 bases from V and 1 base from J, leaving 21 bases between. The germline V gene encodes CDR1 MNHEY and CDR2 SVGEGT. The specimen sequenced was blood. This TCR came from a woman aged 60-70 years with Graves' hyperthyroidism. The rearrangement uses TRBV6-2 or TRBV6-3 and TRBJ2-5, with D perhaps TRBD2 (5 bases). CDR3 nucleotides: TGTGCCAGCAGACACATTCCAGCGGTACTTTCCCAAGAGACCCAGTACTTC. It specifies CASRHIPAVLSQETQYF.